The 25 T cell receptor beta chains presented below share a single source sample, sequenced in a study of blood T cell repertoires in COVID-19. Assay: immunoSEQ multiplex PCR; the TCRdb copy retains only in-frame clones and omits some. Counted here are some 200,000 clones, 80% to 90% occurring once; the ten biggest clones make up over 2%. Sequenced input: peripheral blood. The source is a woman between 45 and 60 years old with acute or convalescent COVID-19.

The genes are TRBV6-5 and TRBJ1-1; TRBD1 might be the D (5 bases). CDR3 length: 11 residues. Trimming shortened V by 10 bases and J by 5 bases, and 11 bases separated the two germline ends. Germline V lookup: CDR1 MNHEY, CDR2 SVGAGI. CDR3 residues: CANLGGTEAFF. The CDR3 bases are TGTGCCAACCTCGGGGGAACTGAAGCTTTCTTT.

The J gene is TRBJ2-2, the V gene TRBV6-6; TRBD1 agrees at 8 bases. This CDR3 is built from 16 residues. The V segment lost 0 bases and the J segment 5 bases; nucleotides outside the gene matches: 5. Per germline, CDR1 MNHNY and CDR2 SVGAGI (reference sequence). The CDR3 sequence is CASSYSTGGRTGELFF. Written as DNA, the CDR3 is TGTGCCAGCAGTTACTCCACAGGGGGTCGAACCGGGGAGCTGTTTTTT.

The chain couples TRBV3-1 (or the pseudogene TRBV3-2) to TRBJ2-1, with TRBD2 matching 12 bases. This CDR3 spans 19 amino acids. V trimming: 1 base; J trimming: 5 bases; junction bases outside the gene matches: 12. CDR1 and CDR2 from the germline V gene are LGHDT and YNNKEL (reference sequence). This CDR3 is CASSQAGGTSGPSHNEQFF. The CDR3 DNA follows: TGTGCCAGCAGCCAAGCGGGAGGGACTAGCGGGCCCTCTCACAATGAGCAGTTCTTC.

This chain connects TRBV7-6 to TRBJ2-5; D might be TRBD1 (5 bases). Between the trimmed V and J ends, which lost 0 bases and 4 bases, there was a span of 9 bases. This CDR3 has 14 residues. Per the germline V gene, CDR1 is SGHVS and CDR2 is FNYEAQ. The CDR3 here is CASSLASRVETQYF. CDR3 coding DNA: TGTGCCAGCAGCTTAGCCAGCAGGGTAGAGACCCAGTACTTC.

This chain connects TRBV7-2 to TRBJ2-5; 8 bases line up with TRBD1. The CDR3 runs 14 residues. The germline gives CDR1 SGHTA, CDR2 FQGNSA. J gave up 5 bases and V 2 bases, and 4 bases lay outside the gene matches. DNA for the CDR3: TGTGCCAGCAGCTTATCGGCAGGGGGCGAGACCCAGTACTTC. This codes for CASSLSAGGETQYF. The full variable domain, in which reference TRBV7-2 and TRBJ2-5 provide the parts outside the CDR3, is GAGVSQSPSNKVTEKGKDVELRCDPISGHTALYWYRQSLGQGLEFLIYFQGNSAPDKSGLPSDRFSAERTGGSVSTLTIQRTQQEDSAVYLCASSLSAGGETQYFGPGTRLLVL.

CDR3 in DNA: TGTGCCAGCAGTTTAGGGGCAGGGCACGAGCAGTACTTC. This gives the protein CASSLGAGHEQYF. This sequence joins TRBV12-3 or TRBV12-4 and TRBJ2-7, with D tentatively TRBD1 (5 bases). The CDR3 covers 13 residues. The V gene lost 1 base and the J gene lost 5 bases, with 9 bases spanning the gap.

This chain connects TRBV5-6 to TRBJ2-2, with 10 bases matching TRBD1. Unmatched junction bases numbered 6, after V lost 4 bases and J lost 0 bases. Per germline, CDR1 SGHDT and CDR2 YYEEEE. The CDR3 has 17 residues. Here the CDR3 reads CASSPGTGASNTGELFF. CDR3 DNA sequence: TGTGCCAGCAGCCCCGGGACAGGGGCCTCGAACACCGGGGAGCTGTTTTTT.

The chain joins TRBV19 to TRBJ2-3, with a possible D match to TRBD1 (6 bases). The V gene's germline CDR1 is LNHDA and CDR2 SQIVND (reference sequence). The CDR3 length is 15 residues. The ends were cut back, 5 bases at V and 6 bases at J, with 18 bases in the middle. The CDR3 region has the DNA TGTGCCAGTAGTCCCCGCGGCAGGGGACGGGATACGCAGTATTTT. Translated, it gives CASSPRGRGRDTQYF.

The chain employs TRBV18 and TRBJ2-7; D is perhaps TRBD2 (5 bases). V was shortened by 3 bases and J by 7 bases, with 19 bases between the two germline ends. This CDR3 region has 15 residues. Germline V CDR1 and CDR2: KGHSH, LQKENI. The CDR3 region is CASSPSQERDYEQYF. In nucleotides, the CDR3 is TGTGCCAGCTCACCCTCCCAGGAGAGGGATTATGAGCAGTACTTC. Based on the CDR3 plus reference TRBV18 and TRBJ2-7, the full variable domain is NAGVMQNPRHLVRRRGQEARLRCSPMKGHSHVYWYRQLPEEGLKFMVYLQKENIIDESGMPKERFSAEFPKEGPSILRIQQVVRGDSAAYFCASSPSQERDYEQYFGPGTRLTVT.

About this clone itself: The germline gene is not matched at one end of the junction; a read error may be the cause. The chain links TRBV5-4 to TRBJ2-3, with 7 bases aligning to TRBD1. There are 13 residues in the CDR3. Germline V gene data show CDR1 as SGHNT and CDR2 as YYREEE (reference sequence). CDR3 sequence reads: CASTLTGSDTQYF. CDR3 bases: TGTGCCAGCACCTTGACAGGGAGCGATACGCAGTATTTT. Drawing the rest from reference TRBV5-4 and TRBJ2-3, the complete variable domain is ETGVTQSPTHLIKTRGQQVTLRCSSQSGHNTVSWYQQALGQGPQFIFQYYREEENGRGNFPPRFSGLQFPNYSSELNVNALELDDSALYLCASTLTGSDTQYFGPGTRLTVL.

The chain links TRBV5-5 to TRBJ1-3; no reliable D call. CDR3 length: 15 residues. The V end lost 0 bases, the J end lost 0 bases, and 7 bases lay between the germline ends. Germline V CDR1 and CDR2: SGHKS, YYEKEE (reference sequence). The CDR3 DNA reads as TGTGCCAGCAGCTTGGACCACTCCTCTGGAAACACCATATATTTT. This codes for CASSLDHSSGNTIYF.

This rearrangement joins TRBV5-1 to TRBJ2-1; 12 nucleotides align to TRBD2. Germline V gives CDR1 SGHRS, CDR2 YFSETQ. The CDR3 covers 16 residues. Losses at the gene ends were 1 base for V and 9 bases for J; bases not matched to a gene: 8. Written as DNA, the CDR3 is TGCGCCAGCAGCTTGTCCAGACTAGCGGGAGCCGGTGAGCAGTTCTTC. Translated, it gives CASSLSRLAGAGEQFF.

The V call is TRBV7-2, the J call TRBJ1-6, with D perhaps matching TRBD1 (5 bases). Trimming cost V 1 base and J 9 bases, with 13 bases left between them. The CDR3 is made up of 15 amino acids. Germline V lookup: CDR1 SGHTA, CDR2 FQGNSA. CDR3 DNA: TGTGCCAGCAGCTTAGGGGCAGGGTTGGGTTCACCCCTCCACTTT. Translating it yields CASSLGAGLGSPLHF.

The chain couples TRBV18 to TRBJ2-1; 11 nucleotides line up with TRBD2. Germline CDR1 reads KGHSH; CDR2 reads LQKENI. The J segment lost 2 bases and the V segment lost 3 bases, leaving 6 bases of the junction unmatched. The CDR3 covers 17 residues. CDR3 loop: CASSPQLAGGPYNEQFF. CDR3 sequence (DNA): TGTGCCAGCTCACCGCAATTAGCGGGAGGGCCCTACAATGAGCAGTTCTTC. Full variable domain (remainder filled in from reference TRBV18 and TRBJ2-1): NAGVMQNPRHLVRRRGQEARLRCSPMKGHSHVYWYRQLPEEGLKFMVYLQKENIIDESGMPKERFSAEFPKEGPSILRIQQVVRGDSAAYFCASSPQLAGGPYNEQFFGPGTRLTVL.

The chain joins TRBV3-1 (or the pseudogene TRBV3-2) to TRBJ1-3; tentative D call: TRBD1 (5 bases). Per the germline V gene, CDR1 is LGHDT and CDR2 is YNNKEL (reference sequence). Trimming cost V 3 bases and J 4 bases, with 13 bases left between them. The CDR3 loop spans 15 amino acids. The CDR3 sequence is CASSHGGARGNTIYF. For the CDR3, the DNA is TGTGCCAGCAGCCATGGTGGGGCGAGGGGAAACACCATATATTTT.

This clone was observed a handful of times. The chain recombines TRBV29-1 with TRBJ1-6; 7 nucleotides align to TRBD1. Germline V lookup: CDR1 SQVTM, CDR2 ANQGSEA. The J segment lost 9 bases and the V segment lost 7 bases, leaving 6 bases of the junction unmatched. The CDR3 extends over 12 amino acids. The CDR3 DNA follows: TGCAGCGCAGGACAGGTCGGTTCACCCCTCCACTTT. It translates to CSAGQVGSPLHF.

This rearrangement joins TRBV6-6 to TRBJ2-5; D is unresolved. This CDR3 is built from 11 residues. CDR1 is MNHNY and CDR2 is SVGAGI in the germline V gene (reference sequence). Trimming shortened V by 6 bases and J by 5 bases, and 7 bases separated the two germline ends. CDR3 sequence: CASSPVETQYF. In DNA, the CDR3 is TGTGCCAGCAGCCCCGTGGAGACCCAGTACTTC.

The chain links TRBV9 to TRBJ2-3, with D possibly being TRBD2 (5 bases). This CDR3 comprises 16 residues. Trimming cost V 0 bases and J 2 bases, with 13 bases left between them. Germline V gene sequence: CDR1 SGDLS, CDR2 YYNGEE. As DNA, the CDR3 is TGTGCCAGCAGCGTAGAGGCTAGCTGGGACACAGATACGCAGTATTTT. This codes for CASSVEASWDTDTQYF.

This clone was seen a single time. This rearrangement joins TRBV29-1 to TRBJ1-1; 7 bases are a match to TRBD1. The V gene end was trimmed by 7 bases and the J gene end by 7 bases; junction bases not matched to a gene: 6. CDR3 length: 11 amino acids. CDR1 is SQVTM and CDR2 is ANQGSEA in the germline V gene. The CDR3 DNA sequence: TGCAGCGGCATACAGGGGTTTGAAGCTTTCTTT. As protein: CSGIQGFEAFF.

This clone was recorded only once. This chain uses TRBV9 with TRBJ2-3, with D hard to call. The V gene's germline CDR1 is SGDLS and CDR2 YYNGEE. The CDR3 has 14 residues. Trimming left V 0 bases short and J 2 bases short, with 7 bases between. This CDR3 is CASSVDGATDTQYF. CDR3 nucleotide sequence: TGTGCCAGCAGCGTAGATGGAGCCACAGATACGCAGTATTTT.

The rearrangement uses TRBV7-2 and TRBJ1-5, with a tentative D call TRBD1 (5 bases). Deletions cut 1 base from V and 4 bases from J, with 8 bases between. CDR3 length equals 14 residues. In germline, CDR1 is SGHTA, CDR2 FQGNSA. CDR3 region: CASSLEPGNQPQHF. The CDR3 bases are TGTGCCAGCAGCTTAGAACCAGGGAATCAGCCCCAGCATTTT.

V usage is TRBV5-6 and J usage is TRBJ1-5; 9 bases are a match to TRBD1. V trimming: 0 bases; J trimming: 5 bases; junction bases outside the gene matches: 3. This CDR3 has 15 residues. The germline V gene encodes CDR1 SGHDT and CDR2 YYEEEE. The CDR3 bases are TGTGCCAGCAGCTTGGGACAGGGGGGCCATCAGCCCCAGCATTTT. Translated: CASSLGQGGHQPQHF.

This clone was picked up a small number of times. The chain combines TRBV30 with TRBJ1-5; tentative D call: TRBD1 (6 bases). Trimming took off 2 bases at V and 7 bases at J, with 18 bases between the two ends. CDR3 length: 15 residues. Germline-derived CDR1 and CDR2 are GTSNPN and SVGIG (reference sequence). The DNA of the CDR3 is TGTGCCTGGAGTAGGGGCAGGGGCCCGGGGCAGCCCCAGCATTTT. Amino acids: CAWSRGRGPGQPQHF.

This clone is a singleton in its sample. V is TRBV6-5 and J is TRBJ1-4, with no clear D. Germline V gives CDR1 MNHEY, CDR2 SVGAGI. The CDR3 length is 14 residues. V was trimmed by 5 bases and J by 1 base, leaving 8 bases between them. DNA for the CDR3: TGTGCCAGCAGTCCACCGGGAACTAATGAAAAACTGTTTTTT. Translating it yields CASSPPGTNEKLFF.

The chain recombines TRBV18 with TRBJ1-5; no reliable D call. Per germline, CDR1 KGHSH and CDR2 LQKENI. The length of the CDR3 is 16 residues. Trimming stripped 1 base from V and 2 bases from J, with 12 bases between. Written as DNA, the CDR3 is TGTGCCAGCTCACCACGTTCCGTAGTGGGCAATCAGCCCCAGCATTTT. It is translated as CASSPRSVVGNQPQHF.